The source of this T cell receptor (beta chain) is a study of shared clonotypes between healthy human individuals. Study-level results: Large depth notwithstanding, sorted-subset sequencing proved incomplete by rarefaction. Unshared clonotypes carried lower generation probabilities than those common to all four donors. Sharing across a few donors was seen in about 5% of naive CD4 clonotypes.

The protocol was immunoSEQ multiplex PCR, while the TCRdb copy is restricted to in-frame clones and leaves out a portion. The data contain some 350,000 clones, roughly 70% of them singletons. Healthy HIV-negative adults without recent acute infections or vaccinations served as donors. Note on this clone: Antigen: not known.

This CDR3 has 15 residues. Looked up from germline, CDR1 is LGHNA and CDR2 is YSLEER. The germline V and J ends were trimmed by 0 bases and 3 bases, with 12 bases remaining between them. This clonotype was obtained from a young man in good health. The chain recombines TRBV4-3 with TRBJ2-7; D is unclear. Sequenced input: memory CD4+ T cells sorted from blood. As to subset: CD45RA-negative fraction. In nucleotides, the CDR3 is TGCGCCAGCAGCCAAGATCGGAGCAGAGTCTACGAGCAGTACTTC. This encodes CASSQDRSRVYEQYF.